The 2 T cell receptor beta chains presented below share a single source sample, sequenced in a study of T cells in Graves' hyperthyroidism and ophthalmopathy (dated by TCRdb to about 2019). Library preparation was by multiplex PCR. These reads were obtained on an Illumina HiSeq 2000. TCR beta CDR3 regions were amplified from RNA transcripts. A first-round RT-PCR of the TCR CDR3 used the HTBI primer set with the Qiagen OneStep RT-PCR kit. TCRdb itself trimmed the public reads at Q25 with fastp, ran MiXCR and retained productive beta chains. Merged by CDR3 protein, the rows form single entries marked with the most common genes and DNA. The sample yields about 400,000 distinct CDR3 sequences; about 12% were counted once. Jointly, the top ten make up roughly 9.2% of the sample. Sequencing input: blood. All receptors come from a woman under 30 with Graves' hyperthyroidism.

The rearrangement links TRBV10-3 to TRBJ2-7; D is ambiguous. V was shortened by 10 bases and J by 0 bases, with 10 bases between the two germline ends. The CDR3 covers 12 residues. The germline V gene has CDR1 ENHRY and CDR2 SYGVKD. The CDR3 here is CATGRSSYEQYF. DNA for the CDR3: TGTGCCACCGGACGGAGCTCCTACGAGCAGTACTTC.

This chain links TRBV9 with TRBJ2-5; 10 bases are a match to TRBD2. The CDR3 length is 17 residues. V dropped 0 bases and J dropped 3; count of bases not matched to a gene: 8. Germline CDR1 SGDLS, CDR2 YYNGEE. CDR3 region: CASSVGGSGGFKETQYF. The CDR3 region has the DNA TGTGCCAGCAGCGTAGGGGGTAGCGGGGGGTTTAAAGAGACCCAGTACTTC.